The clone carrying this TCR beta chain has at least ten counts. The antigen is undetermined. Tagging with unique molecular identifiers was applied to individual cDNA molecules. TCRdb re-called the 5' RACE reads with MiXCR, one entry per CDR3 protein. The repertoire has 55,000 to 75,000 distinct CDR3 sequences, around 5.7% of them found once; the top ten carry around 3.4%. The data are from a study of early T cells in non-severe SARS-CoV-2 infection. Overall study: Unsorted whole-blood RNA was sequenced in bulk, leaving chains unpaired.

General study findings and limits: CD4 and private specificities were missed by VDJdb matching, which favored anti-spike CD8 responses.

This CDR3 region has 15 residues. Trimming pared 7 bases from V and 7 bases from J, leaving 23 bases between. The germline V gene has CDR1 SGHTA and CDR2 FQGNSA. The sequence was obtained from an adult who was a healthcare worker with PCR-confirmed SARS-CoV-2 infection or an uninfected control (not recorded which). This chain joins TRBV7-2 and TRBJ2-7; D gene unclear. The sample consisted of whole blood, taken at baseline. This CDR3 reads CASTPDSTGLREQYF. The CDR3 coding sequence is TGTGCCAGCACCCCAGACTCTACGGGTTTGCGGGAGCAGTACTTC.